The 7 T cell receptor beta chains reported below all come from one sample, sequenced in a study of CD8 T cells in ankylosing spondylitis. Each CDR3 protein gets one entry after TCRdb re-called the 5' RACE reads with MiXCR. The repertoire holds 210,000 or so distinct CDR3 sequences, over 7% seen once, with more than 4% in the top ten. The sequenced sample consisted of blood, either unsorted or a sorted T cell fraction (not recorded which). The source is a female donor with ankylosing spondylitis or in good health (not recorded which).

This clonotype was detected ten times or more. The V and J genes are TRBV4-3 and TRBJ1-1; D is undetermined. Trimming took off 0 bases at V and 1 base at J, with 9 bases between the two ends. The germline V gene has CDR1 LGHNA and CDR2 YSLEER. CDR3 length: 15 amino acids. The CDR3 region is CASSQDRAANTEAFF. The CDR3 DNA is TGCGCCAGCAGCCAAGATAGGGCGGCGAACACTGAAGCTTTCTTT.

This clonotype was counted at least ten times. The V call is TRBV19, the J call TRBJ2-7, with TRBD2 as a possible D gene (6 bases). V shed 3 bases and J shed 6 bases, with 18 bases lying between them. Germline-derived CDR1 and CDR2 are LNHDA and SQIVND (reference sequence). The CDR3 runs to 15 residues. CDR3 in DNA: TGTGCCAGTAGTATGGCTAGCGCAGAAGTCCGCGAGCAGTACTTC. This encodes CASSMASAEVREQYF.

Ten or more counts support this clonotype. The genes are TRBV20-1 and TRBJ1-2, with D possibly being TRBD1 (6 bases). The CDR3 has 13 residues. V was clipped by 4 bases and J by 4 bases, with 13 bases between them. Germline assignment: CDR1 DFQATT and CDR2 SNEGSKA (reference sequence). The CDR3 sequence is CSATPGVGYGYTF. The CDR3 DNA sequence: TGCAGTGCTACCCCAGGGGTTGGCTATGGCTACACCTTC.

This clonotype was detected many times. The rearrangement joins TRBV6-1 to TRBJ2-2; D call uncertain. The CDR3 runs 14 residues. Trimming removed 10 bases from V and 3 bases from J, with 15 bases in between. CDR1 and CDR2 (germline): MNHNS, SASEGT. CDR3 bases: TGTGCCACCCACCGCGGCAGAGACACCGGGGAGCTGTTTTTT. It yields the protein CATHRGRDTGELFF.

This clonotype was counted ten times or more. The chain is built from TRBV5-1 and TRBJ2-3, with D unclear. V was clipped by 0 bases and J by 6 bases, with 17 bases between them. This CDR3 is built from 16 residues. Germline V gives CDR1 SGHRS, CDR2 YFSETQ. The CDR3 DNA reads TGCGCCAGCAGCTTGGGTCGGCGGCCACTGGAGGATACGCAGTATTTT. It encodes CASSLGRRPLEDTQYF. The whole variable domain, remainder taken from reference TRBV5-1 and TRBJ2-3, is KAGVTQTPRYLIKTRGQQVTLSCSPISGHRSVSWYQQTPGQGLQFLFEYFSETQRNKGNFPGRFSGRQFSNSRSEMNVSTLELGDSALYLCASSLGRRPLEDTQYFGPGTRLTVL.

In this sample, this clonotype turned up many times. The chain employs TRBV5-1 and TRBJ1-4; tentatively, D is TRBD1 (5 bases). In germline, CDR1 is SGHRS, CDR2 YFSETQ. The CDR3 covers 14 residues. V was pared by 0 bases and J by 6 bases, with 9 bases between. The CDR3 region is CASSLGQTDEKLFF. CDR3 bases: TGCGCCAGCAGCTTGGGACAGACCGATGAAAAACTGTTTTTT.

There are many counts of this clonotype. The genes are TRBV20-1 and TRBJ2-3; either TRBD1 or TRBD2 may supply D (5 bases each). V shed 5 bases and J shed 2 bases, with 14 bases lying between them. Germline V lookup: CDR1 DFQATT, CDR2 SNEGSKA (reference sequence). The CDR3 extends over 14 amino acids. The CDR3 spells CSASGTPLTDTQYF. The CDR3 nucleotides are TGCAGTGCTTCCGGGACGCCTCTCACAGATACGCAGTATTTT.